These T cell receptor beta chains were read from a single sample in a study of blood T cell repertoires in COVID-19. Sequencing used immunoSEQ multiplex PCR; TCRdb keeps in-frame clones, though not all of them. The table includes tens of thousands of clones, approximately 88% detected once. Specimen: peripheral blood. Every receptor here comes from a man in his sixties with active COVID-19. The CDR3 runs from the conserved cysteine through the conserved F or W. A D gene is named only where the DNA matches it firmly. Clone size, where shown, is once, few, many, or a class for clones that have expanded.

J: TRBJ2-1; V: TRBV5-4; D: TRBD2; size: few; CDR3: CASSLLGLAGTYNEQFF; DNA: TGTGCCAGCAGCTTGCTCGGACTAGCGGGGACCTACAATGAGCAGTTCTTC
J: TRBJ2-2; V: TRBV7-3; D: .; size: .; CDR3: CASSLVAGKNTGELFF; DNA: TGTGCCAGCAGCTTAGTTGCGGGCAAGAACACCGGGGAGCTGTTTTTT
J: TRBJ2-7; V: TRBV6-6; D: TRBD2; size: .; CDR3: CASSSGLAASYEQYF; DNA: TGTGCCAGCAGTTCTGGACTAGCGGCCTCCTACGAGCAGTACTTC
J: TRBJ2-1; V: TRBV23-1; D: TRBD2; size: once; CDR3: CASTQRGGDEQFF; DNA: TGCGCCAGCACCCAGCGGGGGGGTGATGAGCAGTTCTTC
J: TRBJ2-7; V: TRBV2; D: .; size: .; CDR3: CASSEDIHYEQYF; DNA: TGTGCCAGCAGTGAGGACATCCACTACGAGCAGTACTTC
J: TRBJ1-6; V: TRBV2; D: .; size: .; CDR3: CASSEGINSPLHF; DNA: TGTGCCAGCAGTGAGGGCATTAATTCACCCCTCCACTTT
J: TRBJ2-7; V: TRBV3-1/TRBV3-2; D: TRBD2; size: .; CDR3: CASTLTSAHSYEQYF; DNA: TGTGCCAGCACCTTGACTAGCGCCCACTCCTACGAGCAGTACTTC
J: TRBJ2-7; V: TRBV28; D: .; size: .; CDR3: CASSFSGPPREQYF; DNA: TGTGCCAGCAGTTTCAGCGGACCTCCTCGGGAGCAGTACTTC
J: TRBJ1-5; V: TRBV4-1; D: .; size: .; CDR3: CASSQEEDNQPQHF; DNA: TGCGCCAGCAGCCAAGAAGAGGATAATCAGCCCCAGCATTTT
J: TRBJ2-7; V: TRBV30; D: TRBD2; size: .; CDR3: CAWRRPSGSHEQYF; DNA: TGTGCCTGGAGGCGCCCTAGCGGGAGCCACGAGCAGTACTTC
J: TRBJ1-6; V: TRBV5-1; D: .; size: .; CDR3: CASSLGGLGTYNSPLHF; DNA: TGCGCCAGCAGCTTGGGAGGACTTGGGACCTATAATTCACCCCTCCACTTT